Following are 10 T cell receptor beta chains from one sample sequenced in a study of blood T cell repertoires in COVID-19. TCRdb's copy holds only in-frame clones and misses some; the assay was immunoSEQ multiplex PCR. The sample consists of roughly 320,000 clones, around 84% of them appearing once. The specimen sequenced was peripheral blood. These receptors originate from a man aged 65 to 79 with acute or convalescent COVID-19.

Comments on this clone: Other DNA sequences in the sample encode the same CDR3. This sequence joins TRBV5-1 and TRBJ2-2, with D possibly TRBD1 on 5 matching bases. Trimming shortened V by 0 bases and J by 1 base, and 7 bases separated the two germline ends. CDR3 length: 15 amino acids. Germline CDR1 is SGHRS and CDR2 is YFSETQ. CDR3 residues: CASSLVGLNTGELFF. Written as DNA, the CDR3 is TGCGCCAGCAGCTTGGTGGGGCTGAACACCGGGGAGCTGTTTTTT.

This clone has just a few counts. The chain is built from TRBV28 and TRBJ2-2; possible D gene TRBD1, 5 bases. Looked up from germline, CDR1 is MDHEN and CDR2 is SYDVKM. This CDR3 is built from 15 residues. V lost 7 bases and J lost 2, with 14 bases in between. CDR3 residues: CASMRQGTNTGELFF. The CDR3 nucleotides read TGTGCCAGCATGAGGCAGGGTACTAACACCGGGGAGCTGTTTTTT.

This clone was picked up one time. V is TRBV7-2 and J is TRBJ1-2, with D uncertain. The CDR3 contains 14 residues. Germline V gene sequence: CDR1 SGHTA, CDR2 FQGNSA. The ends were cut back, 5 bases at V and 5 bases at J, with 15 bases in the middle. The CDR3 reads CASSPMREMYGYTF. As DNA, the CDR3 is TGTGCCAGCAGCCCTATGAGGGAGATGTATGGCTACACCTTC.

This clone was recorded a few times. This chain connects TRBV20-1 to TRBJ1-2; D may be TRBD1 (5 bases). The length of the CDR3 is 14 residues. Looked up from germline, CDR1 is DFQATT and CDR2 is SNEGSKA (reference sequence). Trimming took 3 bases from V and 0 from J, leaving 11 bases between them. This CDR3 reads CSASGQGANYGYTF. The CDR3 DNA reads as TGCAGTGCTAGTGGCCAGGGTGCTAACTATGGCTACACCTTC.

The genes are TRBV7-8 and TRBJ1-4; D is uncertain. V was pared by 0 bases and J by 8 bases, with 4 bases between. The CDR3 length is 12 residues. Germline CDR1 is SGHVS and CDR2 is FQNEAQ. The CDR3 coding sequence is TGTGCCAGCAGCTTAGCTCAAGAAAAACTGTTTTTT. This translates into CASSLAQEKLFF.

The CDR3 DNA sequence: TGTGCCAGCAGTTACACGCTCTTCCCGGTGGACGAGCAGTACTTC. This sequence encodes CASSYTLFPVDEQYF. The chain has TRBV6-6 and TRBJ2-7, with D hard to call. Germline CDR1 is MNHNY and CDR2 is SVGAGI (reference sequence). The ends were cut back, 2 bases at V and 5 bases at J, with 16 bases in the middle. The CDR3 covers 15 residues.

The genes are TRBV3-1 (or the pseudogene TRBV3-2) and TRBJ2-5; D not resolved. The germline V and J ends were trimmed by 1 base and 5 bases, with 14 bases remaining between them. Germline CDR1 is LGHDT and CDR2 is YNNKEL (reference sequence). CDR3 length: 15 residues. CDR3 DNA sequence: TGTGCCAGCAGCCAAGCTTTCAAAGCGTGGGAGACCCAGTACTTC. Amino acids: CASSQAFKAWETQYF.

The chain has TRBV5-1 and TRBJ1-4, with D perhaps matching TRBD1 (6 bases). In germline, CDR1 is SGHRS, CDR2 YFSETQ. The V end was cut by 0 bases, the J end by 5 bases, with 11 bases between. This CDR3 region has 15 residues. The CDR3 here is CASSLAIQGNEKLFF. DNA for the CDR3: TGCGCCAGCAGCTTGGCCATACAGGGAAATGAAAAACTGTTTTTT. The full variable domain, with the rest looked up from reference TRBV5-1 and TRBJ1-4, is KAGVTQTPRYLIKTRGQQVTLSCSPISGHRSVSWYQQTPGQGLQFLFEYFSETQRNKGNFPGRFSGRQFSNSRSEMNVSTLELGDSALYLCASSLAIQGNEKLFFGSGTQLSVL.

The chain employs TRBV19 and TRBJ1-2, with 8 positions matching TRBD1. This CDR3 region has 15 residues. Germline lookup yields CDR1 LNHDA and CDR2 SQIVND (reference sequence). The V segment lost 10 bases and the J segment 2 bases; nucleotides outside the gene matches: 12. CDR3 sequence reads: CATYEESGGNYGYTF. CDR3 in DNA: TGTGCCACCTATGAAGAATCAGGGGGCAACTATGGCTACACCTTC.

CDR3 nucleotide sequence: TGTGCCAGTAGTATGGGACGGACTATCACTGAAGCTTTCTTT. Protein sequence: CASSMGRTITEAFF. The rearrangement links TRBV19 to TRBJ1-1; maybe TRBD1 (5 bases). This CDR3 contains 14 residues. Germline lookup yields CDR1 LNHDA and CDR2 SQIVND (reference sequence). Trimming stripped 3 bases from V and 4 bases from J, with 12 bases between.